This TCR beta chain comes out of a study of Tregs in tolerant kidney transplant recipients. The protocol was immunoSEQ multiplex PCR, while the TCRdb copy is restricted to in-frame clones and leaves out a portion. The repertoire includes 200,000 to 300,000 clones, about four fifths of them detected once, and about 0.64% sits in the top ten. Thawed PBMCs were FACS-sorted into unstimulated CD4+CD25+CD127- regulatory T cells, CD4+CD25- non-regulatory cells, CD4 and CD8 cells. The CDR3 spans 13 residues. V shed 0 bases and J shed 7 bases, with 9 bases lying between them. CDR1 and CDR2 from the germline V gene are SGHAT and FQNNGV.

The sequenced sample consisted of CD4+ T cells from blood. This chain joins TRBV11-2 and TRBJ1-1; a possible D gene is TRBD1 (5 bases). The TCR was taken from a human donor in good health. CDR3 nucleotides: TGTGCCAGCAGCTTAGAGGCAGGGAATGAAGCTTTCTTT. Translated, it gives CASSLEAGNEAFF.